Presented here are 4 T cell receptor beta chains from one specimen sequenced in a study of cytotoxic CD8 clonotypes in ibrutinib-treated CLL (dated by TCRdb to the early 2020s). The library was obtained by the immunoSEQ multiplex PCR assay. What TCRdb holds here is the immuneACCESS table cut down to in-frame rearrangements. Part of the clones is not present; checked against another copy, under half of the missing clones reflect an unresolved V gene, and the others are unexplained. The sample table lists some 350,000 clones, roughly 71% of them with a count of one. Jointly, the top ten make up about 5.9% of the sample. Material: PBMCs, obtained after 36 months of ibrutinib treatment. The source is a human donor with chronic lymphocytic leukemia.

V is TRBV6-1 and J is TRBJ2-7; D is perhaps TRBD2 (6 bases). The germline V and J ends were trimmed by 5 bases and 2 bases, with 7 bases remaining between them. The V gene's germline CDR1 is MNHNS and CDR2 SASEGT. The CDR3 runs 12 residues. The CDR3 bases are TGTGCCAGCAGTCCGGGGGCCTACGAGCAGTACTTC. Amino acid sequence: CASSPGAYEQYF.

This clone was observed a few times. The chain couples TRBV6-1 to TRBJ2-2, with D possibly being TRBD1 (5 bases). Trimming stripped 6 bases from V and 7 bases from J, with 18 bases between. The CDR3 length is 15 residues. Germline loops: CDR1 MNHNS, CDR2 SASEGT. CDR3 in amino acids: CASRSWQGRSGELFF. The DNA for the CDR3 is TGTGCCAGCAGATCCTGGCAGGGCCGTAGCGGGGAGCTGTTTTTT.

The V gene is TRBV10-2, the J gene TRBJ2-7; perhaps TRBD2 as D (5 bases). Germline V gene data show CDR1 as WSHSY and CDR2 as SAAADI. This CDR3 has 14 amino acids. Trimming pared 3 bases from V and 4 bases from J, leaving 13 bases between. The CDR3 coding sequence is TGCGCCAGCAGTGACGCGGGTTGGCAGTACGAGCAGTACTTC. Translation gives CASSDAGWQYEQYF.

This chain uses TRBV10-3 with TRBJ1-2; D might be TRBD1 (5 bases). V was clipped by 0 bases and J by 4 bases, with 12 bases between them. CDR3 length: 15 amino acids. CDR1 is ENHRY and CDR2 is SYGVKD in the germline V gene. CDR3 DNA: TGTGCCATCAGTGAGTCGACTCCCGGGGGCTATGGCTACACCTTC. Amino acids: CAISESTPGGYGYTF.